The next 19 T cell receptor beta chains were all read from a single sample in a study of response to subunit inactivated influenza vaccine. TCRdb itself ran the RT-PCR reads through MiXCR, one entry per CDR3 protein. The data hold under 200,000 distinct CDR3 sequences, with about 10% observed a single time. The sample consisted of CD8+ T cells sorted from PBMCs, taken less than 30 months after vaccination. These receptor sequences come from a man aged 45 to 70 who received an inactivated influenza vaccine.

V and J are TRBV4-3 and TRBJ2-7; possibly TRBD2 for D (6 bases). CDR1 and CDR2 (germline): LGHNA, YSLEER. CDR3 length: 14 amino acids. V shed 0 bases and J shed 7 bases, with 13 bases lying between them. CDR3 loop: CASSQDWASAEQYF. As DNA, the CDR3 is TGCGCCAGCAGCCAAGATTGGGCTAGCGCGGAGCAGTACTTC.

The genes are TRBV15 and TRBJ2-2; D call uncertain. This CDR3 is 14 amino acids long. The V and J ends lost 1 base and 1 base respectively, with 4 bases between them. Germline values: CDR1 LNHNV, CDR2 YYDKDF (reference sequence). CDR3 coding DNA: TGTGCCACCAGCAGAGTCCTGAACACCGGGGAGCTGTTTTTT. Protein product: CATSRVLNTGELFF.

This clonotype was found a few times. V and J are TRBV4-2 and TRBJ1-2, with D tentatively TRBD1 (5 bases). CDR1 LGHNA and CDR2 YNFKEQ come from the germline V gene. V was clipped by 0 bases and J by 1 base, with 9 bases between them. This CDR3 spans 15 amino acids. The CDR3 DNA reads as TGTGCCAGCAGCCAAGAGGACAACCTTAACTATGGCTACACCTTC. Amino acids: CASSQEDNLNYGYTF.

This clonotype has ten or more counts. This rearrangement joins TRBV27 to TRBJ2-3, with D perhaps assigned TRBD1 or TRBD2 (5 bases each). CDR3 length: 16 amino acids. Germline V gene data show CDR1 as MNHEY and CDR2 as SMNVEV (reference sequence). Deletions cut 2 bases from V and 2 bases from J, with 14 bases between. The CDR3 DNA is TGTGCCAGCAGTTTAATCTTCGGGGACCTCACAGATACGCAGTATTTT. Translation gives CASSLIFGDLTDTQYF.

This clonotype appeared a few times. The chain employs TRBV11-2 and TRBJ2-2; weak D call: TRBD2 (6 bases). The ends were cut back, 5 bases at V and 4 bases at J, with 14 bases in the middle. The CDR3 runs 15 residues. Germline V CDR1 and CDR2: SGHAT, FQNNGV. CDR3 nucleotide sequence: TGTGCCAGCAGCGGCGGGGCTGACGCCACCGGGGAGCTGTTTTTT. Translated, it gives CASSGGADATGELFF.

This clonotype was counted only a few times. The chain couples TRBV7-2 to TRBJ2-1; D is uncertain. Germline CDR1 and CDR2: SGHTA and FQGNSA. This CDR3 has 14 residues. V was shortened by 4 bases and J by 5 bases, with 12 bases between the two germline ends. The CDR3 region is CASSSGPGHNEQFF. In nucleotides, the CDR3 is TGTGCCAGCAGCTCCGGGCCGGGTCACAATGAGCAGTTCTTC. The full variable domain, its missing parts supplied by reference TRBV7-2 and TRBJ2-1, is GAGVSQSPSNKVTEKGKDVELRCDPISGHTALYWYRQSLGQGLEFLIYFQGNSAPDKSGLPSDRFSAERTGGSVSTLTIQRTQQEDSAVYLCASSSGPGHNEQFFGPGTRLTVL.

The rearrangement uses TRBV11-2 and TRBJ2-5; no firm D call. Germline V gives CDR1 SGHAT, CDR2 FQNNGV. V was shortened by 5 bases and J by 5 bases, with 15 bases between the two germline ends. This CDR3 has 14 residues. CDR3 bases: TGTGCCAGCAGCGGCAGACGGAGTGGTGAGACCCAGTACTTC. Its translation is CASSGRRSGETQYF.

The gene calls are TRBV6-1 and TRBJ2-5; 12 positions agree with TRBD2. J lost 4 bases, V lost 5 bases, and 11 bases had no gene match. The CDR3 totals 17 residues. Germline V CDR1 and CDR2: MNHNS, SASEGT. CDR3: CASSTSTTSGSRETQYF. In nucleotides, the CDR3 is TGTGCCAGCAGTACGTCAACGACTAGCGGGAGTCGAGAGACCCAGTACTTC.

The chain links TRBV28 to TRBJ2-6; perhaps TRBD1 as D (5 bases). Germline CDR1 is MDHEN and CDR2 is SYDVKM. The CDR3 is 15 amino acids. V was pared by 1 base and J by 2 bases, with 6 bases between. CDR3 nucleotides: TGTGCCAGCAGTTTATTCAGGGCTGGGGCCAACGTCCTGACTTTC. Translation: CASSLFRAGANVLTF.

This rearrangement joins TRBV7-6 to TRBJ2-5; 9 nucleotides agree with TRBD2. The germline V gene has CDR1 SGHVS and CDR2 FNYEAQ. V gave up 0 bases and J gave up 0 bases; unmatched junction bases: 8. The CDR3 sequence is 18 residues long. CDR3 nucleotide sequence: TGTGCCAGCAGCTTAGCGCCTAGCGGGGCTTCGTACCAAGAGACCCAGTACTTC. This encodes CASSLAPSGASYQETQYF.

Note on this clonotype: A junction end diverges from the germline sequence, so it may reflect a read error. This chain links TRBV12-3 or TRBV12-4 with TRBJ2-1, with TRBD2 identical over 11 bases. The CDR3 is 19 amino acids. CDR3 protein: CARSKSSGRENSSYNEQFF. For the CDR3, the DNA is TGTGCCCGCAGTAAAAGTAGCGGGAGGGAAAACAGCTCCTACAATGAGCAGTTCTTC.

The table lists this clonotype with a few counts. This chain joins TRBV4-2 and TRBJ2-7; D gene ambiguous. Germline V gene data show CDR1 as LGHNA and CDR2 as YNFKEQ. The CDR3 has 17 residues. V lost 0 bases, J lost 3 bases, and 18 bases lay in between. CDR3 protein: CASSQEDGLTGNYEQYF. The CDR3 DNA is TGTGCCAGCAGCCAAGAGGACGGTTTGACTGGAAACTACGAGCAGTACTTC.

The chain links TRBV9 to TRBJ1-3, with 9 positions matching TRBD1. Germline CDR1 is SGDLS and CDR2 is YYNGEE. This CDR3 comprises 15 residues. The J segment lost 2 bases and the V segment lost 2 bases, leaving 2 bases of the junction unmatched. The CDR3 DNA reads as TGTGCCAGCAGCGTTGGGACAGGGCCTGGAAACACCATATATTTT. Translating gives CASSVGTGPGNTIYF.

This clonotype showed up just a few times. This chain uses TRBV7-9 with TRBJ2-1; D remains ambiguous. The CDR3 runs 15 residues. V was trimmed by 5 bases and J by 4 bases, leaving 15 bases between them. CDR1 is SEHNR and CDR2 is FQNEAQ in the germline V gene (reference sequence). The CDR3, as DNA: TGTGCCAGCAGCCGCCCAGTATCTGCATACAATGAGCAGTTCTTC. Protein product: CASSRPVSAYNEQFF.

The gene calls are TRBV20-1 and TRBJ2-7; a weak D match, TRBD2 (6 bases). This CDR3 is 13 amino acids long. Germline V gives CDR1 DFQATT, CDR2 SNEGSKA (reference sequence). Trimming cost V 2 bases and J 3 bases, with 11 bases left between them. The CDR3 loop is CSARPTSHYEQYF. DNA of the CDR3: TGCAGTGCTAGACCCACTAGCCACTACGAGCAGTACTTC.

This clonotype was seen once. This clone may be a read error of a much larger clone one base away. The rearrangement links TRBV20-1 to TRBJ2-7; TRBD1 aligns across 7 bases. Germline loops: CDR1 DFQATT, CDR2 SNEGSKA (reference sequence). This CDR3 is 14 amino acids long. The DNA of the CDR3 is TGCAGGGCTCTCACCGGGACAGAGCACTACGAGCAGTACTTC. Translating it yields CRALTGTEHYEQYF.

This chain uses TRBV20-1 with TRBJ1-5; D unresolved. Trimming left V 3 bases short and J 5 bases short, with 17 bases between. This CDR3 comprises 15 residues. Germline CDR1 is DFQATT and CDR2 is SNEGSKA (reference sequence). The CDR3 DNA follows: TGCAGTGCTAGTCACCTTCTAGGAGGTGATCAGCCCCAGCATTTT. Its protein product is CSASHLLGGDQPQHF.

At least ten counts were recorded for this clonotype. The genes are TRBV2 and TRBJ1-3; D gene unclear. Germline V gene data show CDR1 as SNHLY and CDR2 as FYNNEI. The CDR3 length is 16 residues. V was trimmed by 2 bases and J by 0 bases, leaving 11 bases between them. CDR3 coding DNA: TGTGCCAGCAGTGAAATAAAGGGATACTCTGGAAACACCATATATTTT. Amino acids: CASSEIKGYSGNTIYF.

This clonotype turned up a few times. This chain connects TRBV29-1 to TRBJ2-7; 7 bases are shared with TRBD1. CDR3 length: 14 amino acids. V trimming: 2 bases; J trimming: 2 bases; junction bases outside the gene matches: 6. Per germline, CDR1 SQVTM and CDR2 ANQGSEA. This CDR3 reads CSVESGTVAYEQYF. The DNA of the CDR3 is TGCAGCGTTGAATCGGGGACAGTAGCCTACGAGCAGTACTTC.